The source of this T cell receptor beta chain is a study of CD8 T cells in Susac syndrome. Study-level information: Patients with Susac syndrome who were sequenced included roughly 6 with active disease and 8 or 9 in remission.

Germline-derived CDR1 and CDR2 are MDHEN and SYDVKM. The CDR3 has 14 amino acids. The V end was cut by 4 bases, the J end by 7 bases, with 16 bases between. The authors reverse transcribed roughly 0.45 to 1 ug RNA with random hexamers. TCRdb used MiXCR to reprocess the immunoSEQ multiplex PCR reads, holding one entry per CDR3 protein. The sample yields 150,000 to 200,000 distinct CDR3 sequences, roughly nine tenths seen once. This TCR was recovered from a human donor with Susac syndrome. The chain links TRBV28 to TRBJ1-1; D gene uncertain. Input material: CD4+ T cells from PBMCs. The CDR3 protein is CASSYRPQAGEAFF. The CDR3 coding sequence is TGTGCCAGCAGTTACCGGCCTCAGGCGGGTGAAGCTTTCTTT.